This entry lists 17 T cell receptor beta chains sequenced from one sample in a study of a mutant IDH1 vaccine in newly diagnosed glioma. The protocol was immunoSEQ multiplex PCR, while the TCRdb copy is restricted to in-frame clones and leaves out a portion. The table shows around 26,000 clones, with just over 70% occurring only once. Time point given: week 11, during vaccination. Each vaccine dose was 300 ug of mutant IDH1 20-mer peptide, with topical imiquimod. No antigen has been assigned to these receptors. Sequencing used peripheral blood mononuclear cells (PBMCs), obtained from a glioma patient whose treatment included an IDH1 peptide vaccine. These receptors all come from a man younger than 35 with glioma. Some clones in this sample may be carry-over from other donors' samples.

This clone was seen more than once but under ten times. The CDR3 protein is CASSLVMNTEAFF. As DNA, the CDR3 is TGCGCCAGCAGCTTGGTAATGAACACTGAAGCTTTCTTT. V usage is TRBV5-1 and J usage is TRBJ1-1; D is unresolved. Germline assignment: CDR1 SGHRS and CDR2 YFSETQ. The CDR3 spans 13 residues. Trimming stripped 0 bases from V and 0 bases from J, with 3 bases between.

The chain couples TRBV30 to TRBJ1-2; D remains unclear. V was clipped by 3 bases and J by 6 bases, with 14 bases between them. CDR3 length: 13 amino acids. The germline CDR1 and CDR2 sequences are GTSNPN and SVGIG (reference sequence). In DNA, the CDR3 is TGTGCCTGGAGGTCCCCCCTTCCCAATGGCTACACCTTC. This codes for CAWRSPLPNGYTF.

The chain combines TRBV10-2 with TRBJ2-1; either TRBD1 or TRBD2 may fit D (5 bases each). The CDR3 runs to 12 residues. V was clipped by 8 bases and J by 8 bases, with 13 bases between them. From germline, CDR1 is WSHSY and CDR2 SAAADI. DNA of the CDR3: TGCGCCAGCGCCCCAGGGAGTCATGAGCAGTTCTTC. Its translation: CASAPGSHEQFF.

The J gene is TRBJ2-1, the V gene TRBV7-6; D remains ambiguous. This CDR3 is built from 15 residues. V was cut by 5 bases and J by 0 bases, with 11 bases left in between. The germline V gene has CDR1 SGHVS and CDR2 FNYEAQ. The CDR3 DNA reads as TGTGCCAGCAGCCCCTCGGCTAGCTCCTACAATGAGCAGTTCTTC. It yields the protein CASSPSASSYNEQFF.

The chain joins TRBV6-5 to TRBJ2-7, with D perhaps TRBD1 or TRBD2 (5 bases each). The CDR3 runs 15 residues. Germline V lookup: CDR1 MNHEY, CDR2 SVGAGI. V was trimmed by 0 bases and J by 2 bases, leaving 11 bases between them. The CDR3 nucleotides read TGTGCCAGCAGTTACTCGAGTGGGGGTGCCTACGAGCAGTACTTC. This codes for CASSYSSGGAYEQYF.

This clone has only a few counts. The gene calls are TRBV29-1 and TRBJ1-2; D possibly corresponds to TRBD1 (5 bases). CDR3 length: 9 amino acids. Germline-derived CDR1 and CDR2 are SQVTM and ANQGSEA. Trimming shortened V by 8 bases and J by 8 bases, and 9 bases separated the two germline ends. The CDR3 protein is CSFREGYTF. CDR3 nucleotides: TGCAGCTTCAGGGAAGGCTACACCTTC.

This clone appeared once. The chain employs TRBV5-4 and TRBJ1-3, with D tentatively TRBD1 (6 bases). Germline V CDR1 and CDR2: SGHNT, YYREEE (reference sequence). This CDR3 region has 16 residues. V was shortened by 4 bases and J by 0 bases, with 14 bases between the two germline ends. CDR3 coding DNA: TGTGCCAGCAGCCAGGGCAGGGGAGACTCTGGAAACACCATATATTTT. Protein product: CASSQGRGDSGNTIYF.

The DNA of the CDR3 is TGTGCCAGCAGCGGAACAGGGTTCACCGGGGAGCTGTTTTTT. It translates to CASSGTGFTGELFF. The chain combines TRBV5-4 with TRBJ2-2, with a tentative D call TRBD1 (6 bases). The germline CDR1 and CDR2 sequences are SGHNT and YYREEE (reference sequence). This CDR3 is built from 14 residues. V lost 4 bases and J 4 bases, leaving 11 bases between the germline ends.

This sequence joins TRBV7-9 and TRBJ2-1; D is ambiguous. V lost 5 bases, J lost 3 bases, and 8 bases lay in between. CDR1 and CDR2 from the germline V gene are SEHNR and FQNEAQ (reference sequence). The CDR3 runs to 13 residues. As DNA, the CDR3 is TGTGCCAGCAGCGCGGACGGCTACAATGAGCAGTTCTTC. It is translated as CASSADGYNEQFF.

Written as DNA, the CDR3 is TGCGCCAGCAGCTCCCGGTTTGGGGCGGGCAAGAGCTCCTACAATGAGCAGTTCTTC. Residues: CASSSRFGAGKSSYNEQFF. This sequence joins TRBV5-1 and TRBJ2-1, with D perhaps given as TRBD1 or TRBD2 (5 bases each). The CDR3 has 19 amino acids. The germline V gene encodes CDR1 SGHRS and CDR2 YFSETQ. The V gene lost 3 bases and the J gene lost 0 bases, with 22 bases spanning the gap.

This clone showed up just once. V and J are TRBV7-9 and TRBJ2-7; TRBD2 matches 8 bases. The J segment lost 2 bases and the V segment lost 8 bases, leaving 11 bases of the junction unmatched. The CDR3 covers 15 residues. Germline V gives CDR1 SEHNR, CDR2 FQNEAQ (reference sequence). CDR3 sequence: CASVRVAGPPYEQYF. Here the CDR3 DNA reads TGTGCCAGCGTCAGAGTAGCGGGGCCCCCCTACGAGCAGTACTTC.

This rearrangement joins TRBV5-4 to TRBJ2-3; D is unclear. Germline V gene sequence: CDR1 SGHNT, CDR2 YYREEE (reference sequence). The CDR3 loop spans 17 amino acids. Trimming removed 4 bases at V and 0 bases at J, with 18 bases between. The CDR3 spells CASSPLTKPFSTDTQYF. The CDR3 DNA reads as TGTGCCAGCAGCCCGCTCACGAAACCCTTTAGCACAGATACGCAGTATTTT.

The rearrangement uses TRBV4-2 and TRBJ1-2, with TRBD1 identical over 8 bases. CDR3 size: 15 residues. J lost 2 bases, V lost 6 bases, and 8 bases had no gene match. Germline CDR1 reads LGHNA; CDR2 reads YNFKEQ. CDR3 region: CASRQGTGVNYGYTF. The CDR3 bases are TGTGCCAGCAGACAGGGGACAGGAGTAAACTATGGCTACACCTTC.

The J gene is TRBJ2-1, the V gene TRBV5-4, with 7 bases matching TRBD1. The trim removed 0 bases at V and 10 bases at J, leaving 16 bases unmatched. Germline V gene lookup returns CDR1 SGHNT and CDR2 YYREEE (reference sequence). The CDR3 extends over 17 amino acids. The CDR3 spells CASSLANLRGPQGEQFF. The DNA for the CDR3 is TGTGCCAGCAGCTTGGCCAATTTGAGGGGGCCTCAGGGGGAGCAGTTCTTC. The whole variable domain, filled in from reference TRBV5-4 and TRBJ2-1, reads ETGVTQSPTHLIKTRGQQVTLRCSSQSGHNTVSWYQQALGQGPQFIFQYYREEENGRGNFPPRFSGLQFPNYSSELNVNALELDDSALYLCASSLANLRGPQGEQFFGPGTRLTVL.

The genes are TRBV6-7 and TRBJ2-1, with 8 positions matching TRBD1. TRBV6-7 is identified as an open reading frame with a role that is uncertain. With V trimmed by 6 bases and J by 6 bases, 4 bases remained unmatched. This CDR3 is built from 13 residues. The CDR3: CASSGQGGNEQFF. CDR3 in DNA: TGTGCCAGCAGCGGACAGGGTGGCAATGAGCAGTTCTTC.

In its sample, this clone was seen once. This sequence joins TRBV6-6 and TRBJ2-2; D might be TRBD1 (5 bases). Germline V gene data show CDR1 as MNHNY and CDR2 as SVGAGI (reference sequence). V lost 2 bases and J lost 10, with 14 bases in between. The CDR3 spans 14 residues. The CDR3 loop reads CASSYAAGLKELFF. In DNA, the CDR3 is TGTGCCAGCAGTTACGCCGCAGGGTTAAAGGAGCTGTTTTTT.

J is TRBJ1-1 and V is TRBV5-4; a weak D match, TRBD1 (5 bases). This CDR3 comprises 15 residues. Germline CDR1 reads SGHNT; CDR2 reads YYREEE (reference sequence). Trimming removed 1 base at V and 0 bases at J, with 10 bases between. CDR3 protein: CASSLTGRMNTEAFF. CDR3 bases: TGTGCCAGCAGCTTGACAGGACGAATGAACACTGAAGCTTTCTTT.